In its sample, the clone carrying this T cell receptor (beta chain) is medium-sized (0.01 to 0.1%). This sample is drawn from a study of blood T cell repertoires in COVID-19. Turning to the study itself: COVID-19 samples from acute and convalescent phases originated in the United States, Italy and Spain.

Trimming at V came to 6 bases and at J to 6 bases, leaving 7 bases not matched to a gene. Germline V gives CDR1 SEHNR, CDR2 FQNEAQ (reference sequence). CDR3 length: 14 residues. Sequenced by immunoSEQ multiplex PCR; TCRdb stores in-frame clones only, minus some. The profile shows under 50,000 clones, 82% of them singletons. The chain couples TRBV7-9 to TRBJ2-2; 7 bases match TRBD1. Sequencing was done on a sample of peripheral blood. The clonotype originates from a man aged 40-55 years with acute or convalescent COVID-19. CDR3 residues: CASRQTGLSGELFF. The CDR3 region has the DNA TGTGCCAGCAGGCAGACAGGGTTATCCGGGGAGCTGTTTTTT. The complete variable domain, with remaining parts taken from reference TRBV7-9 and TRBJ2-2, reads DTGVSQNPRHKITKRGQNVTFRCDPISEHNRLYWYRQTLGQGPEFLTYFQNEAQLEKSRLLSDRFSAERPKGSFSTLEIQRTEQGDSAMYLCASRQTGLSGELFFGEGSRLTVL.